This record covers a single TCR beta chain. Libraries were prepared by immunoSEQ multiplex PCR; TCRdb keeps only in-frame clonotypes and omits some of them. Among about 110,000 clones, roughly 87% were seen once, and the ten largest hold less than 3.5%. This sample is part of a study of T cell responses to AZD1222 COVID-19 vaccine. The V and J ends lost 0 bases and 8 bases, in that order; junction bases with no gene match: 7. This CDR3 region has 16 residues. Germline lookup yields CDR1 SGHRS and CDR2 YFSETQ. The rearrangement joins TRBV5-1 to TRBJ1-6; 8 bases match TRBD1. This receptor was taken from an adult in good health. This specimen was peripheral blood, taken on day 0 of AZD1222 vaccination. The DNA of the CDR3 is TGCGCCAGCAGCTTGGGATCAGGGGGCGCGTATTCACCCCTCCACTTT. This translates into CASSLGSGGAYSPLHF.